This section outlines one T cell receptor (beta chain) sequence together with its context. The record originates from a study of blood T cell repertoires in COVID-19. Study in general: From T cells, B-cell-depleted T cells, or PBMCs came the material, which was cDNA or gDNA.

Germline CDR1 and CDR2: MGHRA and YSYEKL. V shed 2 bases, J shed 2 bases, and the junction held 6 bases outside the gene matches. The CDR3 contains 17 residues. Produced via immunoSEQ multiplex PCR; TCRdb's table is partial and in-frame only. The profile shows over 400,000 clones, 80% to 90% of them singletons. This chain joins TRBV4-1 and TRBJ2-1; TRBD2 matches at 10 bases. The sequence derives from a human donor in a cohort sampled during active COVID-19. Sample: peripheral blood. The CDR3 sequence is CASSQPSGSYPYNEQFF. In DNA, the CDR3 is TGCGCCAGCAGCCAACCTAGCGGGAGTTACCCCTACAATGAGCAGTTCTTC.